This is a list of T cell receptor beta chains from one sample in a study of T cell repertoires and HLA-DP antigens. Profiling relied on immunoSEQ multiplex PCR, and the TCRdb table lists in-frame clones only, not all of them. The table shows some 2,000 clones, with just under 80% occurring only once. Sequencing used CD137- CD4+ T cells from cultured PBMCs. These TCRs come from a woman aged 18 to 35 in good health and CMV-seronegative. Each CDR3 is given without its conserved first and last residue. Fields, in order: V gene, CDR3 length, clone size, J gene, CDR3 protein. The size entry is marked missing in some rows and otherwise reads once, few, many or a size class.

>TRBV4-1|13|few|TRBJ1-2
ASSQGGQGFLGYT
>TRBV4-1|13|.|TRBJ1-4
ASSSPGVRGEKLF
>TRBV5-1|15|.|TRBJ1-2
ASSLAGWQGVNYGYT
>TRBV19|12|.|TRBJ2-3
ASSIQYITDTQY
>TRBV5-1|10|.|TRBJ1-2
ASSSTNYGYT
>TRBV6-6|12|.|TRBJ1-1
ASSYRGASTEAF
>TRBV9|13|.|TRBJ2-5
ASSVGLGAGETQY
>TRBV10-3|14|.|TRBJ2-1
AISESAGLVPDEQF
>TRBV6-5|9|.|TRBJ2-7
ASSFEGEQY
>TRBV9|13|.|TRBJ2-1
ASSIGTSGSYEQF
>TRBV6-9|11|.|TRBJ1-4
ASFRGRTEKLF
>TRBV18|13|.|TRBJ1-3
ASSPSDGSGNTIY
>TRBV6-6|13|.|TRBJ2-2
ASSYARGIPGELF
>TRBV28|13|.|TRBJ2-7
ASSLSGGRAYEQY
>TRBV7-9|9|large|TRBJ1-1
AIFSHTEAF
>TRBV4-3|13|.|TRBJ1-1
ASSQVRSPNTEAF
>TRBV11-3|16|.|TRBJ2-2
ASSFALGWGNSTGELF
>TRBV2|12|large|TRBJ2-7
ASTVEAITYEQY
>TRBV10-1|11|.|TRBJ2-1
ASSWTGGNEQF